These 2 T cell receptor beta chains share one sample of origin, sequenced in a study of blood T cell repertoires in COVID-19 (dated by TCRdb to 2018 to 2021). The protocol used for the library was the immunoSEQ multiplex PCR assay. TCRdb took over this immuneACCESS table, retaining in-frame rearrangements with V and J assigned. Such tables are incomplete; in checked studies, under half of the missing clones stem from an unresolved V gene, and the remainder is unexplained. The sample records roughly 90,000 clones, about 91% of which are singletons. The biggest ten clones account for approximately 5.5% of the sample. The specimen sequenced was peripheral blood. Receptor source: a woman of 80 years or more with active COVID-19.

The chain recombines TRBV28 with TRBJ2-3; TRBD2 is a possible D gene (6 bases). The V and J ends lost 8 bases and 1 base respectively, with 10 bases between them. Germline V lookup: CDR1 MDHEN, CDR2 SYDVKM. The CDR3 length is 13 residues. DNA for the CDR3: TGTGCCAGCGGGAGCGGGCGCACAGATACGCAGTATTTT. Protein product: CASGSGRTDTQYF.

This chain links TRBV4-2 with TRBJ2-3, with 12 nucleotides matching TRBD2. The CDR3 runs 18 residues. CDR1 LGHNA and CDR2 YNFKEQ come from the germline V gene. With V trimmed by 3 bases and J by 0 bases, 7 bases remained unmatched. CDR3 loop: CASSQLAGGPKSTDTQYF. In DNA, the CDR3 is TGTGCCAGCAGCCAGCTAGCGGGAGGGCCGAAGAGCACAGATACGCAGTATTTT.